This TCR beta chain was captured by sequencing in a study of T-cell reconstitution after alpha-beta-depleted transplantation in children. The germline gives CDR1 SGHTA, CDR2 FQGTGA. The V segment lost 2 bases and the J segment 9 bases; nucleotides outside the gene matches: 3. The length of the CDR3 is 14 residues. Library preparation (for TCRbeta) was performed with unique molecular identifiers. TCRdb fed the PCR reads into MiXCR, producing one record per CDR3 protein. The table shows about 580,000 distinct CDR3 sequences, with around 27% occurring only once. This TCR derives from a boy less than two years old with Wiskott-Aldrich syndrome, due to receive a stem cell transplant. Specimen: PBMCs, collected before TCRalphabeta/CD19-depleted stem cell transplant. The genes are TRBV7-3 and TRBJ2-1; 11 nucleotides line up with TRBD1. CDR3 amino acids: CASSLRDRGTEQFF. The CDR3 bases are TGTGCCAGCAGCTTACGGGACAGGGGGACTGAGCAGTTCTTC.